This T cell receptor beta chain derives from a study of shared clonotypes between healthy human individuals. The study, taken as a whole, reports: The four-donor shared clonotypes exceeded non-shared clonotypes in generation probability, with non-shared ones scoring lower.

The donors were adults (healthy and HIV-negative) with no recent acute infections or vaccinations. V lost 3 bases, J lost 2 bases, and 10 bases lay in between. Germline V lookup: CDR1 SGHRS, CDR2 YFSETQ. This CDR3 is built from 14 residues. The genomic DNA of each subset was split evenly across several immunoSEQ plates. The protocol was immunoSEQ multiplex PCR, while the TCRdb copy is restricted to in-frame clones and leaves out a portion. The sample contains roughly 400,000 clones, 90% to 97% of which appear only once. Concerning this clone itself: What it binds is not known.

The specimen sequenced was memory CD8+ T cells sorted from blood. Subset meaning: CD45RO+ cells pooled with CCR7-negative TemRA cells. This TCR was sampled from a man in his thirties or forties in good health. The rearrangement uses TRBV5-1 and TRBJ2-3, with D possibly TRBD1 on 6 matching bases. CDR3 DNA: TGCGCCAGCAGCTGGACAGAAAACACAGATACGCAGTATTTT. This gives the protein CASSWTENTDTQYF.